This T cell receptor (beta chain) was identified in a study of blood T cell repertoires in COVID-19. Study details: Acute and convalescent COVID-19 samples came from the United States, Italy and Spain.

Trimming pared 2 bases from V and 7 bases from J, leaving 20 bases between. Germline CDR1 and CDR2: LGHDT and YNNKEL (reference sequence). This CDR3 contains 16 residues. Assay: immunoSEQ multiplex PCR; the TCRdb copy retains only in-frame clones and omits some. Of 270,000 or so clones in the sample, 82% were seen once. This clonotype was sampled from a young woman with acute or convalescent COVID-19. The chain joins TRBV3-1 (or the pseudogene TRBV3-2) to TRBJ1-2; D possibly corresponds to TRBD1 (5 bases). The sample taken for sequencing was peripheral blood. In nucleotides, the CDR3 is TGTGCCAGCAGCCAACCCAATACGGGGGGTGTTCTTGGCTACACCTTC. It encodes CASSQPNTGGVLGYTF.